This T cell receptor beta chain stems from a study of shared clonotypes between healthy human individuals. Study-wide results and caveats: The sole specimen, blood, was sampled, and tissue repertoires likely differ. When compared with the clonotypes that were shared by all four sorted-subset donors, the non-shared clonotypes turned out to have lower generation probabilities.

Under the authors' procedure: Filtering differed since immunoSEQ provided only junctions, with no quality scores. Profiling relied on immunoSEQ multiplex PCR, and the TCRdb table lists in-frame clones only, not all of them. V and J calls and clone size are those listed in that table; D and trimming were worked out from the DNA. The table has about 1.9 million clones, 80% to 95% seen once; the top ten hold approximately 1.6%. V lost 1 base, J lost 0 bases, and 7 bases lay in between. The CDR3 is 14 residues long. Germline V gene data show CDR1 as SGHDN and CDR2 as FVKESK. Naive CD8 isolation took CD45RO-negative cells positively selected for CCR7 and excluded terminally differentiated effector memory CD45RA+ cells. On this clone itself: Antigen: not known.

The J gene is TRBJ2-7, the V gene TRBV14, with D uncertain. The TCR was taken from a man aged 18 to 29 in good health. Some clones in this sample may be carry-over from other donors' samples. Specimen: naive CD8+ T cells from PBMCs. In DNA form, the CDR3 reads TGTGCCAGCAGCCAAGCGTGGCGCTCCTACGAGCAGTACTTC. Amino acid sequence: CASSQAWRSYEQYF.